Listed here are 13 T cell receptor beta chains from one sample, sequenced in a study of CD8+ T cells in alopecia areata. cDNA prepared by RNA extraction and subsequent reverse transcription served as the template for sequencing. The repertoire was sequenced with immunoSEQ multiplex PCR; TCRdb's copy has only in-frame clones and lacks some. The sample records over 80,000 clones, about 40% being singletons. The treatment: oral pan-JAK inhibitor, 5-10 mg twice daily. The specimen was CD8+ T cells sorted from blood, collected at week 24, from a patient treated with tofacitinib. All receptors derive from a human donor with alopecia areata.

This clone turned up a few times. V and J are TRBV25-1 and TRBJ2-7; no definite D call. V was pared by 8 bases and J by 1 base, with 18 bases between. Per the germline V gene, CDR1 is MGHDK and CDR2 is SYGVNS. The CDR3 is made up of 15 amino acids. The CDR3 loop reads CASSSGPTNSYEQYF. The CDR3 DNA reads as TGTGCCAGCTCCTCCGGGCCCACTAATTCCTACGAGCAGTACTTC.

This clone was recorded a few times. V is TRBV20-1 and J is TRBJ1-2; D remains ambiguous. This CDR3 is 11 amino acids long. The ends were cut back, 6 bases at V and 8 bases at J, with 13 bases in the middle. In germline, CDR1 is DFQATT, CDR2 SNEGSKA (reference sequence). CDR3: CSAKRSGGYTF. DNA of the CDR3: TGCAGTGCGAAGCGGTCAGGCGGCTACACCTTC.

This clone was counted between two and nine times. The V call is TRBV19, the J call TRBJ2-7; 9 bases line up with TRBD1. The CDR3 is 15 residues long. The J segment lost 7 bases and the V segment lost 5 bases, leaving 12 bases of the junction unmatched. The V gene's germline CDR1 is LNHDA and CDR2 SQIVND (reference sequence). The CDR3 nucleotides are TGTGCCAGTAGTGGGACAGGGCCCCAGAGATGGGAGCAGTACTTC. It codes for CASSGTGPQRWEQYF.

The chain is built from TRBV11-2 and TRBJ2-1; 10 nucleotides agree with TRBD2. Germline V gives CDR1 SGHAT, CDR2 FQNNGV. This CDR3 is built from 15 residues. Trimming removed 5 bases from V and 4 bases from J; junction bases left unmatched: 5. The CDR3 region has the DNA TGTGCCAGCAGCCTGGGACTAGCGAGGTACAATGAGCAGTTCTTC. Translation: CASSLGLARYNEQFF.

Here the CDR3 reads CASSYGQGVQPQHF. DNA of the CDR3: TGTGCCAGCAGTTACGGACAGGGAGTTCAGCCCCAGCATTTT. The chain has TRBV27 and TRBJ1-5, with 8 positions matching TRBD1. This CDR3 has 14 residues. J was trimmed by 6 bases and V by 4 bases; bases with no gene match: 5. From germline, CDR1 is MNHEY and CDR2 SMNVEV (reference sequence).

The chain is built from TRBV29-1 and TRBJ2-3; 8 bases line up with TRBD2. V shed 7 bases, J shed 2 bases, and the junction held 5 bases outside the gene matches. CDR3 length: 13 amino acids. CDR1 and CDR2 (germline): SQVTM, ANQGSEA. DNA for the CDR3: TGCAGCGCACTTAGCGGGATCACAGATACGCAGTATTTT. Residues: CSALSGITDTQYF.

In DNA, the CDR3 is TGTGCCAGCACCAGCACCGGGGAGCTGTTTTTT. It specifies CASTSTGELFF. This chain uses TRBV7-6 with TRBJ2-2; D is uncertain. The germline gives CDR1 SGHVS, CDR2 FNYEAQ. The V and J ends lost 7 bases and 4 bases respectively, with 4 bases between them. The CDR3 has 11 amino acids.

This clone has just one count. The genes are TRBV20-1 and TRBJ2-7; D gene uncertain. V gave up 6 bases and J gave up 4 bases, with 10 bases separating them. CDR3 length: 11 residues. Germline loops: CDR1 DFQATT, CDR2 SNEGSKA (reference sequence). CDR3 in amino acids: CSAPTGYEQYF. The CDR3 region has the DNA TGCAGTGCCCCGACTGGTTACGAGCAGTACTTC.

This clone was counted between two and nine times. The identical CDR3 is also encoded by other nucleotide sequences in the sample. CDR3: CASSLQTGSSYEQYF. In DNA form, the CDR3 reads TGCGCCAGCAGCTTGCAGACAGGGAGCTCCTACGAGCAGTACTTC. This rearrangement joins TRBV5-1 to TRBJ2-7; 7 bases match TRBD1. The CDR3 length is 15 residues. Germline loops: CDR1 SGHRS, CDR2 YFSETQ. After removal of 1 base from V and 0 bases from J, the junction contained 4 bases not matched to a gene.

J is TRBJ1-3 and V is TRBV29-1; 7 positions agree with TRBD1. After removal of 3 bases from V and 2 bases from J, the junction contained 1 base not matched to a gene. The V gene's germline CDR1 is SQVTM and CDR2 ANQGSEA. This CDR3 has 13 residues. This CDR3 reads CSVEDRTGNTIYF. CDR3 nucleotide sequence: TGCAGCGTTGAGGACAGGACTGGAAACACCATATATTTT.

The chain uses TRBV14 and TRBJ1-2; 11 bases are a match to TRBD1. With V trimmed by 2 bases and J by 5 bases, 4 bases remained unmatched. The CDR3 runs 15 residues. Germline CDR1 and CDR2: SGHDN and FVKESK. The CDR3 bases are TGTGCCAGCAGCCAATGGACAGGGGGCGCTTATGGCTACACCTTC. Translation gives CASSQWTGGAYGYTF.

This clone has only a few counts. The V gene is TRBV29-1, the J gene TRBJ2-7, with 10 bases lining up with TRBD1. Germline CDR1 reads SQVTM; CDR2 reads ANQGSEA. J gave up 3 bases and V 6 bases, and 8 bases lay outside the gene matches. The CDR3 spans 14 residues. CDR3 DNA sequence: TGCAGCGTCCAGGGCGGGGACAGGGGCTACGAGCAGTACTTC. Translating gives CSVQGGDRGYEQYF.

CDR3 DNA: TGCAGCGCTTACATCCGGAGGGAGCAGTACTTC. Amino acids: CSAYIRREQYF. The V and J genes are TRBV29-1 and TRBJ2-5; the D gene is possibly TRBD2 (6 bases). V lost 7 bases to trimming and J lost 11 bases, with 17 bases between them. Germline loops: CDR1 SQVTM, CDR2 ANQGSEA. This CDR3 has 11 amino acids.